These T cell receptor beta chains were read from a single sample in a study of blood T cell repertoires in COVID-19. Method: immunoSEQ multiplex PCR; TCRdb's copy keeps in-frame clones and lacks some. The data contain around 290,000 clones, about 86% of them singletons. The material sequenced was peripheral blood. All receptors come from a woman aged 70-85 years with COVID-19, enrolled during active disease. The CDR3 runs from the conserved cysteine through the conserved F or W. D genes are given only for firm matches. Clone size is stated in some rows and not others, as once, few, many or a class when expanded.

V: TRBV10-2; size: -; length: 13; J: TRBJ2-1; D: TRBD2; CDR3: CASSSGGADEQFF
V: TRBV5-6; size: -; length: 15; J: TRBJ2-3; D: TRBD2; CDR3: CASSVPSGGTDTQYF
V: TRBV3-1/TRBV3-2; size: few; length: 16; J: TRBJ1-6; D: -; CDR3: CASSQARGGYNSPLHF
V: TRBV5-6; size: -; length: 18; J: TRBJ1-3; D: -; CDR3: CASSFIAGPPSSGNTIYF
V: TRBV27; size: -; length: 16; J: TRBJ2-7; D: TRBD2; CDR3: CASSARKGLAGREQYF
V: TRBV12-3/TRBV12-4; size: -; length: 11; J: TRBJ1-1; D: -; CDR3: CASTLNTEAFF
V: TRBV4-1; size: -; length: 15; J: TRBJ1-6; D: -; CDR3: CASSQSGTYNSPLHF
V: TRBV18; size: -; length: 13; J: TRBJ2-7; D: -; CDR3: CASSPPSFYEQYF
V: TRBV2; size: -; length: 15; J: TRBJ2-6; D: TRBD1; CDR3: CASRADRVGANVLTF
V: TRBV5-1; size: -; length: 15; J: TRBJ2-2; D: TRBD1; CDR3: CASSLETGGSGELFF
V: TRBV7-9; size: -; length: 13; J: TRBJ1-3; D: -; CDR3: CASRELVGNTIYF
V: TRBV7-9; size: -; length: 16; J: TRBJ1-6; D: TRBD1; CDR3: CASSLGVDRGGSPLHF
V: TRBV4-1; size: once; length: 15; J: TRBJ1-5; D: -; CDR3: CASSQDMSSGQPQHF
V: TRBV28; size: -; length: 16; J: TRBJ1-6; D: TRBD1; CDR3: CASSTNRQGPNSPLHF
V: TRBV5-1; size: -; length: 15; J: TRBJ1-2; D: TRBD1; CDR3: CASSPGQEVTKGYTF
V: TRBV30; size: few; length: 11; J: TRBJ2-7; D: TRBD2; CDR3: CAWSWGGEQYF
V: TRBV2; size: -; length: 12; J: TRBJ1-6; D: -; CDR3: CASSRGGGPLHF
V: TRBV5-4; size: -; length: 16; J: TRBJ1-4; D: TRBD1; CDR3: CASSLRPTGVGEKLFF
V: TRBV4-3; size: few; length: 16; J: TRBJ2-3; D: -; CDR3: CASSQDQAGVGDTQYF
V: TRBV11-2; size: -; length: 19; J: TRBJ2-1; D: TRBD2; CDR3: CASSFRPSGGAISYNEQFF
V: TRBV30; size: -; length: 14; J: TRBJ1-1; D: -; CDR3: CALPRRGVNTEAFF
V: TRBV6-1; size: once; length: 15; J: TRBJ1-6; D: -; CDR3: CASSEGVGGYSPLHF
V: TRBV2; size: -; length: 16; J: TRBJ2-4; D: TRBD2; CDR3: CASSERGDMGKNIQYF
V: TRBV27; size: few; length: 13; J: TRBJ1-2; D: TRBD1; CDR3: CASSEGTGYGYTF
V: TRBV9; size: -; length: 15; J: TRBJ1-6; D: -; CDR3: CASSVAGEFNSPLHF
V: TRBV28; size: -; length: 16; J: TRBJ2-5; D: TRBD2; CDR3: CASQASGGAKGETQYF
V: TRBV13; size: -; length: 15; J: TRBJ1-6; D: -; CDR3: CASSLFGVVSSPLHF
V: TRBV27; size: -; length: 13; J: TRBJ1-1; D: -; CDR3: CASSLTVNTEAFF
V: TRBV5-1; size: -; length: 16; J: TRBJ2-5; D: TRBD2; CDR3: CASSPTGTSGVGTQYF
V: TRBV19; size: -; length: 13; J: TRBJ1-2; D: -; CDR3: CASIGRDSGGYTF
V: TRBV11-2; size: -; length: 15; J: TRBJ2-1; D: -; CDR3: CASSLDTPSYNEQFF
V: TRBV30; size: -; length: 11; J: TRBJ1-1; D: -; CDR3: CAGGESTEAFF
V: TRBV5-1; size: -; length: 12; J: TRBJ2-7; D: -; CDR3: CASRDQSYEQYF
V: TRBV7-9; size: -; length: 15; J: TRBJ1-1; D: TRBD1; CDR3: CASSLEGTANTEAFF
V: TRBV5-1; size: -; length: 14; J: TRBJ1-4; D: TRBD1; CDR3: CASSLGQGAEKLFF
V: TRBV5-1; size: -; length: 16; J: TRBJ2-5; D: TRBD2; CDR3: CASSKGTSSQGETQYF
V: TRBV7-9; size: few; length: 16; J: TRBJ1-3; D: -; CDR3: CASSYSGVSSGNTIYF
V: TRBV9; size: -; length: 15; J: TRBJ2-2; D: TRBD2; CDR3: CASSVGGLATGELFF
V: TRBV21-1; size: -; length: 15; J: TRBJ1-3; D: -; CDR3: CASSKSGTGRDTIYF
V: TRBV10-3; size: -; length: 15; J: TRBJ1-2; D: TRBD1; CDR3: CAISESLDRYDGYTF
V: TRBV3-1/TRBV3-2; size: -; length: 16; J: TRBJ1-1; D: TRBD1; CDR3: CASSQGGQLKNTEAFF
V: TRBV18; size: -; length: 14; J: TRBJ2-2; D: -; CDR3: CASSPEIGAGELFF
V: TRBV28; size: -; length: 15; J: TRBJ2-7; D: -; CDR3: CASSPRLGSSYEQYF